A selection of T cell receptor beta chains follows, all from one sample in a study of cytomegalovirus exposure and HLA in healthy donors. Some clones are missing from TCRdb's copy, which holds only in-frame ones; the method was immunoSEQ multiplex PCR. The repertoire consists of some 170,000 clones, with about four fifths occurring once and the leading ten covering roughly 3%. The specimen was PBMCs. These receptors all come from a female donor in good health and CMV-seronegative. Both conserved end residues are part of each CDR3. The order of the fields is D gene, J gene, clone size, V gene, CDR3 protein, CDR3 DNA. D genes are given only for firm matches. Clone size is not always given. Where it is, it says once, few, many or a class for expanded clones.

d_call: TRBD1
j_call: TRBJ1-2
clone_size: .
v_call: TRBV6-6
cdr3_aa: CASSPGTDNYGYTF
cdr3_nt: TGTGCCAGCAGTCCCGGGACAGACAACTATGGCTACACCTTC

d_call: TRBD2
j_call: TRBJ2-1
clone_size: .
v_call: TRBV18
cdr3_aa: CASSPKAGGPSEQFF
cdr3_nt: TGTGCCAGCTCACCAAAGGCGGGAGGCCCCAGCGAGCAGTTCTTC

d_call: TRBD2
j_call: TRBJ2-3
clone_size: .
v_call: TRBV5-4
cdr3_aa: CASSPFTSGSTDTQYF
cdr3_nt: TGTGCCAGCAGCCCGTTTACTAGCGGAAGCACAGATACGCAGTATTTT

d_call: .
j_call: TRBJ1-1
clone_size: once
v_call: TRBV19
cdr3_aa: CASSIGSGVGLRTEAFF
cdr3_nt: TGTGCCAGTAGTATAGGCAGCGGGGTTGGGTTAAGGACTGAAGCTTTCTTT

d_call: TRBD2
j_call: TRBJ2-1
clone_size: few
v_call: TRBV6-4
cdr3_aa: CASAGTSGGNEQFF
cdr3_nt: TGTGCCAGTGCGGGGACTAGCGGGGGCAATGAGCAGTTCTTC

d_call: .
j_call: TRBJ1-1
clone_size: few
v_call: TRBV10-2
cdr3_aa: CASSLGSAMNTEAFF
cdr3_nt: TGCGCCAGCAGTCTGGGGAGCGCTATGAACACTGAAGCTTTCTTT

d_call: .
j_call: TRBJ1-1
clone_size: .
v_call: TRBV19
cdr3_aa: CASSLTGGTEAFF
cdr3_nt: TGTGCCAGTAGTCTAACGGGGGGAACTGAAGCTTTCTTT

d_call: TRBD1
j_call: TRBJ1-2
clone_size: .
v_call: TRBV4-1
cdr3_aa: CASSPQKGTGANTF
cdr3_nt: TGCGCCAGCAGCCCACAAAAGGGGACAGGGGCAAACACCTTC

d_call: .
j_call: TRBJ2-4
clone_size: .
v_call: TRBV11-3
cdr3_aa: CASSWVEGTKNIQYF
cdr3_nt: TGTGCCAGCAGCTGGGTGGAGGGGACCAAAAACATTCAGTACTTC

d_call: TRBD2
j_call: TRBJ2-7
clone_size: .
v_call: TRBV13
cdr3_aa: CASSLLGAGSSYEQYF
cdr3_nt: TGTGCCAGCAGCCTCCTCGGAGCGGGGAGCTCCTACGAGCAGTACTTC

d_call: .
j_call: TRBJ2-1
clone_size: once
v_call: TRBV13
cdr3_aa: CASSTGREGGEQFF
cdr3_nt: TGTGCCAGCAGCACCGGCCGGGAAGGGGGTGAGCAGTTCTTC

d_call: .
j_call: TRBJ1-1
clone_size: few
v_call: TRBV18
cdr3_aa: CASSPLPEPNTEAFF
cdr3_nt: TGTGCCAGCTCACCACTTCCAGAACCGAACACTGAAGCTTTCTTT

d_call: .
j_call: TRBJ2-3
clone_size: few
v_call: TRBV11-2
cdr3_aa: CASSSRNTDTQYF
cdr3_nt: TGTGCCAGCAGCTCGCGGAATACAGATACGCAGTATTTT

d_call: .
j_call: TRBJ2-7
clone_size: .
v_call: TRBV5-1
cdr3_aa: CASSLSLSYEQYF
cdr3_nt: TGCGCCAGCAGCTTGTCTCTCTCCTACGAGCAGTACTTC

d_call: TRBD2
j_call: TRBJ2-5
clone_size: .
v_call: TRBV25-1
cdr3_aa: CASSVGSGGIETQYF
cdr3_nt: TGTGCCAGCAGTGTGGGTAGCGGGGGGATAGAGACCCAGTACTTC

d_call: TRBD2
j_call: TRBJ2-7
clone_size: .
v_call: TRBV25-1
cdr3_aa: CASSELTSGGESYEQYF
cdr3_nt: TGTGCCAGCAGTGAATTAACTAGCGGGGGGGAATCCTACGAGCAGTACTTC

d_call: TRBD2
j_call: TRBJ2-1
clone_size: .
v_call: TRBV5-1
cdr3_aa: CASMSLAGFNEQFF
cdr3_nt: TGCGCCAGCATGTCGCTAGCGGGATTCAATGAGCAGTTCTTC

d_call: TRBD1
j_call: TRBJ1-2
clone_size: .
v_call: TRBV7-9
cdr3_aa: CASSLGTGGQGYTF
cdr3_nt: TGTGCCAGCAGCTTGGGGACAGGGGGCCAGGGCTACACCTTC

d_call: .
j_call: TRBJ2-1
clone_size: .
v_call: TRBV7-9
cdr3_aa: CASSFGALASSYNEQFF
cdr3_nt: TGTGCCAGCAGCTTTGGGGCGCTAGCGAGCTCCTACAATGAGCAGTTCTTC

d_call: .
j_call: TRBJ1-6
clone_size: few
v_call: TRBV27
cdr3_aa: CASSSTGLSPLHF
cdr3_nt: TGTGCCAGCAGTTCAACAGGGCTCTCACCCCTCCACTTT

d_call: TRBD2
j_call: TRBJ2-7
clone_size: .
v_call: TRBV7-8
cdr3_aa: CASSLARLAGGPSTAYEQYF
cdr3_nt: TGTGCCAGCAGCTTGGCACGACTAGCGGGAGGGCCATCAACGGCCTACGAGCAGTACTTC

d_call: TRBD2
j_call: TRBJ2-1
clone_size: .
v_call: TRBV6-6
cdr3_aa: CASSSNQRGFYNEQFF
cdr3_nt: TGTGCCAGCAGTTCGAATCAGCGGGGTTTCTACAATGAGCAGTTCTTC

d_call: .
j_call: TRBJ2-3
clone_size: .
v_call: TRBV2
cdr3_aa: CASSGREGGTDTQYF
cdr3_nt: TGTGCCAGCAGTGGTAGGGAGGGGGGCACAGATACGCAGTATTTT

d_call: TRBD1
j_call: TRBJ1-5
clone_size: .
v_call: TRBV14
cdr3_aa: CASSYQRPVRGQHQNQPQHF
cdr3_nt: TGTGCCAGCAGCTACCAAAGGCCAGTTAGGGGACAGCATCAGAATCAGCCCCAGCATTTT

d_call: .
j_call: TRBJ1-3
clone_size: .
v_call: TRBV30
cdr3_aa: CAWSVGDSGNTIYF
cdr3_nt: TGTGCCTGGAGTGTAGGAGACTCTGGAAACACCATATATTTT

d_call: .
j_call: TRBJ1-2
clone_size: .
v_call: TRBV9
cdr3_aa: CASSVDGRFYGYTF
cdr3_nt: TGTGCCAGCAGCGTAGACGGCAGGTTCTATGGCTACACCTTC

d_call: .
j_call: TRBJ1-1
clone_size: .
v_call: TRBV13
cdr3_aa: CASSYRDMNTEAFF
cdr3_nt: TGTGCCAGCAGCTATCGAGATATGAACACTGAAGCTTTCTTT

d_call: TRBD1
j_call: TRBJ2-7
clone_size: .
v_call: TRBV2
cdr3_aa: CASSDSTTGGEQYF
cdr3_nt: TGTGCCAGCAGTGATTCGACAACAGGGGGCGAGCAGTACTTC

d_call: TRBD2
j_call: TRBJ2-1
clone_size: .
v_call: TRBV7-9
cdr3_aa: CSSSTPVLAGDKYNEQFF
cdr3_nt: TGTTCCAGCAGCACCCCCGTACTAGCGGGGGATAAATACAATGAGCAGTTCTTC

d_call: .
j_call: TRBJ1-2
clone_size: .
v_call: TRBV6-1
cdr3_aa: CASNSYPGGYTF
cdr3_nt: TGTGCCAGCAACTCGTATCCGGGGGGCTACACCTTC

d_call: .
j_call: TRBJ2-5
clone_size: .
v_call: TRBV30
cdr3_aa: CAWTPRVRETQYF
cdr3_nt: TGTGCCTGGACCCCCCGGGTTCGAGAGACCCAGTACTTC

d_call: TRBD1
j_call: TRBJ2-7
clone_size: .
v_call: TRBV18
cdr3_aa: CASSPRAGGYEQYF
cdr3_nt: TGTGCCAGCTCCCCTCGGGCAGGGGGCTACGAGCAGTACTTC

d_call: .
j_call: TRBJ2-3
clone_size: .
v_call: TRBV19
cdr3_aa: CASSTRRGTQYF
cdr3_nt: TGTGCCAGTAGCACTCGAAGGGGTACGCAGTATTTT

d_call: .
j_call: TRBJ1-5
clone_size: .
v_call: TRBV27
cdr3_aa: CASSLSLVQPQHF
cdr3_nt: TGTGCCAGCAGTTTATCACTCGTTCAGCCCCAGCATTTT

d_call: .
j_call: TRBJ2-3
clone_size: .
v_call: TRBV13
cdr3_aa: CASSLGAGTTDTQYF
cdr3_nt: TGTGCCAGCAGCTTAGGAGCAGGTACCACAGATACGCAGTATTTT

d_call: .
j_call: TRBJ2-7
clone_size: once
v_call: TRBV30
cdr3_aa: CAWSGGEGSEQYF
cdr3_nt: TGTGCCTGGAGTGGGGGGGAAGGAAGCGAGCAGTACTTC

d_call: .
j_call: TRBJ1-1
clone_size: few
v_call: TRBV11-3
cdr3_aa: CASRGPREAFF
cdr3_nt: TGTGCCAGCCGCGGGCCCAGGGAAGCTTTCTTT

d_call: TRBD2
j_call: TRBJ2-1
clone_size: .
v_call: TRBV2
cdr3_aa: CASSLAGEPNEQFF
cdr3_nt: TGTGCCAGCAGTCTAGCGGGGGAGCCCAATGAGCAGTTCTTC

d_call: .
j_call: TRBJ1-1
clone_size: .
v_call: TRBV28
cdr3_aa: CASSSAPGSPGTEAFF
cdr3_nt: TGTGCCAGCAGTTCCGCCCCCGGGAGCCCAGGGACTGAAGCTTTCTTT

d_call: TRBD1
j_call: TRBJ2-1
clone_size: .
v_call: TRBV5-1
cdr3_aa: CASSLRQGANNEQFF
cdr3_nt: TGCGCCAGCAGTCTACGACAGGGGGCGAACAATGAGCAGTTCTTC

d_call: TRBD2
j_call: TRBJ2-7
clone_size: .
v_call: TRBV4-2
cdr3_aa: CASSQGTSGYEQYF
cdr3_nt: TGTGCCAGCAGCCAAGGGACTAGCGGATACGAGCAGTACTTC

d_call: .
j_call: TRBJ1-1
clone_size: .
v_call: TRBV2
cdr3_aa: CASSARSRAFF
cdr3_nt: TGTGCCAGCAGTGCCCGTTCTAGAGCTTTCTTT

d_call: TRBD2
j_call: TRBJ2-2
clone_size: .
v_call: TRBV27
cdr3_aa: CASSLLAGNTGELFF
cdr3_nt: TGTGCCAGCAGTTTGCTAGCGGGAAACACCGGGGAGCTGTTTTTT